This T cell receptor beta chain was captured in a study of T-cell reconstitution after alpha-beta-depleted transplantation in children. Library preparation (for TCRbeta) was performed with unique molecular identifiers. TCRdb redid the calling of the PCR reads with MiXCR, one entry per CDR3 protein. This sample has roughly 670,000 distinct CDR3 sequences, with approximately 14% found just once. In its sample, this clonotype was seen many times. Its antigen is as yet unknown. The CDR3 loop spans 16 amino acids. The germline CDR1 and CDR2 sequences are DFQATT and SNEGSKA (reference sequence). V was pared by 4 bases and J by 5 bases, with 23 bases between. Study findings and constraints: Reports say that about two months after transplant, the alpha-beta T cells came out of several hundred graft clones that had expanded.

The sequence came from a girl aged 2 to 9 with congenital amegakaryocytic thrombocytopenia, due to receive a stem cell transplant. The sequences come from PBMCs, collected before TCRalphabeta/CD19-depleted stem cell transplant. The chain joins TRBV20-1 to TRBJ1-1, with D possibly matching TRBD1 (5 bases). In DNA, the CDR3 is TGCAGTGCTATCAAACTGACGAGGGTTTGGGGGACTGAAGCTTTCTTT. Amino acids: CSAIKLTRVWGTEAFF.